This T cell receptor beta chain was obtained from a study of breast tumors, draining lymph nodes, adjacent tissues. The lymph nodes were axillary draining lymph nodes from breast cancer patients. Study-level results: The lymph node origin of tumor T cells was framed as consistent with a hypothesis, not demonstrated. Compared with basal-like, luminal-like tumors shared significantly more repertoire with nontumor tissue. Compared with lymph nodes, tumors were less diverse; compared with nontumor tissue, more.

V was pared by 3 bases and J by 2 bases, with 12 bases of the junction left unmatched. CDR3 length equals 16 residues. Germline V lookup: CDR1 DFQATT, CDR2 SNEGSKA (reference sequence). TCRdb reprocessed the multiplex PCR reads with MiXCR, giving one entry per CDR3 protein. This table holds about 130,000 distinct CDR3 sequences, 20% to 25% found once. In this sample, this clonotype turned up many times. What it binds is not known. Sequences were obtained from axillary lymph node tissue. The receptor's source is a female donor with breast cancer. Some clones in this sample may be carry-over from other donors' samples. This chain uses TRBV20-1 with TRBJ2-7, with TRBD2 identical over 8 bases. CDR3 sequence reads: CSASNSIAGRAYEQYF. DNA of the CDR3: TGCAGTGCTAGCAACTCTATAGCGGGAAGGGCCTACGAGCAGTACTTC.